This T cell receptor (beta chain) was sequenced in a study of cytomegalovirus exposure and HLA in healthy donors. Study results and caveats: Association of a missense DCLRE1C variant with TCR beta V- and J-gene trimming was reported in a later analysis. In an earlier analysis, productive rearrangement rates for most beta V segments clustered near 87% or 30%. TCR beta chains numbering approximately 150 were designated cytomegalovirus-associated. Immune exposure information available was restricted to CMV serostatus.

V dropped 11 bases and J dropped 0 bases, with 17 bases sitting between them. This CDR3 is 14 amino acids long. Germline assignment: CDR1 SNHLY and CDR2 FYNNEI. Worth noting for this clone: The antigen remains undetermined.

A multiplex PCR was run with 60 Vbeta primers and 13 Jbeta primers. Using immunoSEQ multiplex PCR, the repertoire was profiled, and TCRdb retains in-frame clones only, with some absent. Its table records about 82,000 clones. The receptor comes from a woman in her 30s in good health and CMV-seronegative. Sequenced: PBMCs. The chain couples TRBV2 to TRBJ2-7; tentatively, D is TRBD1 (6 bases). The CDR3 DNA follows: TGTGCCGTCACGGTGGGGGACAACTCCTACGAGCAGTACTTC. Residues: CAVTVGDNSYEQYF. Full variable domain (outside the CDR3, taken from reference TRBV2 and TRBJ2-7): EPEVTQTPSHQVTQMGQEVILRCVPISNHLYFYWYRQILGQKVEFLVSFYNNEISEKSEIFDDQFSVERPDGSNFTLKIRSTKLEDSAMYFCAVTVGDNSYEQYFGPGTRLTVT.